A single sample is the source of the 30 T cell receptor beta chains below, sequenced in a study of T cells in Graves' hyperthyroidism and ophthalmopathy. Regions amplified from RNA transcripts were the TCR beta CDR3 regions. The study used the HTBI primer set for a first-round RT-PCR of the TCR CDR3. MiXCR was run by TCRdb on the multiplex PCR reads, yielding one entry per CDR3 protein. Of 360,000 or so distinct CDR3 sequences in the sample, about 15% were seen once. Material for sequencing was blood. The receptors come from a woman aged 55-75 years with Graves' ophthalmopathy.

The sample holds many counts of this clonotype. This chain connects TRBV7-9 to TRBJ2-5, with a weak D call TRBD1 (6 bases). The CDR3 spans 14 residues. Between the trimmed V and J ends, which lost 0 bases and 5 bases, there was a span of 10 bases. The germline V gene encodes CDR1 SEHNR and CDR2 FQNEAQ (reference sequence). For the CDR3, the DNA is TGTGCCAGCAGCTTAGCGTCTCAGGGGGAGACCCAGTACTTC. Its protein product is CASSLASQGETQYF.

V and J are TRBV7-3 and TRBJ1-6; 8 nucleotides line up with TRBD1. The CDR3 length is 15 residues. Germline V gives CDR1 SGHTA, CDR2 FQGTGA. Losses at the gene ends were 2 bases for V and 10 bases for J; bases not matched to a gene: 7. CDR3 in DNA: TGTGCCAGCAGCTTATTGGGCAGGGGGCAATCACCCCTCCACTTT. Protein sequence: CASSLLGRGQSPLHF.

There are many counts of this clonotype. This chain uses TRBV28 with TRBJ2-3; 11 bases are a match to TRBD2. Germline assignment: CDR1 MDHEN and CDR2 SYDVKM. The trim removed 4 bases at V and 2 bases at J, leaving 8 bases unmatched. This CDR3 region has 17 residues. DNA for the CDR3: TGTGCCAGCAGTTCGCCCACTAGCGGGAGTGTCACAGATACGCAGTATTTT. It yields the protein CASSSPTSGSVTDTQYF.

The J gene is TRBJ2-5, the V gene TRBV5-1, with 11 bases identical to TRBD2. Germline V gives CDR1 SGHRS, CDR2 YFSETQ. Unmatched junction bases numbered 6, after V lost 1 base and J lost 4 bases. The CDR3 is 16 amino acids. CDR3 sequence reads: CASSLFLAGGGETQYF. The CDR3 nucleotides are TGCGCCAGCAGCTTGTTTCTAGCGGGAGGAGGAGAGACCCAGTACTTC.

Many counts were recorded for this clonotype. The chain has TRBV6-1 and TRBJ1-1, with D perhaps TRBD1 (6 bases). This CDR3 spans 13 amino acids. V shed 5 bases and J shed 1 base, with 8 bases lying between them. Germline lookup yields CDR1 MNHNS and CDR2 SASEGT. In DNA form, the CDR3 reads TGTGCCAGCAGTCGACAGGCGAACACTGAAGCTTTCTTT. Translating it yields CASSRQANTEAFF.

Regarding this clonotype: A read error may explain this, as a much larger clone is one base away. The chain links TRBV27 to TRBJ1-1; D unclear. CDR3 length: 15 residues. Per germline, CDR1 MNHEY and CDR2 SMNVEV (reference sequence). CDR3 nucleotides: TGTGCCAACAGTCCCCCCCACTTGCTTGAATCTGAAGCTTTCTTT. Translation: CANSPPHLLESEAFF.

This clonotype was recorded at least ten times. V gene TRBV28 combines with J gene TRBJ2-5; D is ambiguous. The V end was cut by 5 bases, the J end by 1 base, with 26 bases between. The CDR3 is 19 residues long. From germline, CDR1 is MDHEN and CDR2 SYDVKM. The CDR3 loop is CASSPPSFKRLKTQETQYF. CDR3 sequence (DNA): TGTGCCAGCAGTCCCCCCTCGTTTAAGCGCCTCAAGACCCAAGAGACCCAGTACTTC. The full variable domain, completed using reference TRBV28 and TRBJ2-5, is DVKVTQSSRYLVKRTGEKVFLECVQDMDHENMFWYRQDPGLGLRLIYFSYDVKMKEKGDIPEGYSVSREKKERFSLILESASTNQTSMYLCASSPPSFKRLKTQETQYFGPGTRLLVL.

In this sample, this clonotype turned up many times. The chain recombines TRBV28 with TRBJ1-1; D not certain. V was trimmed by 7 bases and J by 4 bases, leaving 10 bases between them. This CDR3 region has 12 residues. Germline V gives CDR1 MDHEN, CDR2 SYDVKM. The CDR3: CASTERGTEAFF. In nucleotides, the CDR3 is TGTGCCAGCACGGAGCGGGGCACTGAAGCTTTCTTT.

This clonotype turned up a few times. The chain uses TRBV6-1 and TRBJ1-5; D not resolved. Looked up from germline, CDR1 is MNHNS and CDR2 is SASEGT. This CDR3 has 13 amino acids. The V end was cut by 7 bases, the J end by 4 bases, with 11 bases between. As DNA, the CDR3 is TGTGCCAGCACCCTGGAACTTAATCAGCCCCAGCATTTT. Translation gives CASTLELNQPQHF.

The J gene is TRBJ1-2, the V gene TRBV19, with a tentative D call TRBD1 (5 bases). The CDR3 sequence is 13 residues long. V was clipped by 3 bases and J by 4 bases, with 9 bases between them. Germline values: CDR1 LNHDA, CDR2 SQIVND (reference sequence). The CDR3 DNA is TGTGCCAGTAGTATGGCAGGGTCCTATGGCTACACCTTC. Translating gives CASSMAGSYGYTF. Complete variable domain (other parts from reference TRBV19 and TRBJ1-2): DGGITQSPKYLFRKEGQNVTLSCEQNLNHDAMYWYRQDPGQGLRLIYYSQIVNDFQKGDIAEGYSVSREKKESFPLTVTSAQKNPTAFYLCASSMAGSYGYTFGSGTRLTVV.

This chain uses TRBV7-8 with TRBJ2-7, with D perhaps TRBD1 (6 bases). The CDR3 has 16 residues. Trimming shortened V by 5 bases and J by 0 bases, and 17 bases separated the two germline ends. Germline CDR1 is SGHVS and CDR2 is FQNEAQ. CDR3 sequence (DNA): TGTGCCAGCAGCCCGCCCGAGTGGGACAACTCCTACGAGCAGTACTTC. Encoded protein: CASSPPEWDNSYEQYF.

The sample holds many counts of this clonotype. CDR3 coding DNA: TGTGCCAGCAGGGACCTCATAGCGGGAGGATCCTACGAGCAGTACTTC. Protein product: CASRDLIAGGSYEQYF. This rearrangement joins TRBV2 to TRBJ2-7; 10 nucleotides agree with TRBD2. Trimming at V came to 6 bases and at J to 1 base, leaving 9 bases not matched to a gene. CDR1 and CDR2 from the germline V gene are SNHLY and FYNNEI. The CDR3 loop spans 16 amino acids.

CDR3 loop: CASSLTGFTGGYTF. In nucleotides, the CDR3 is TGTGCCAGCAGCTTGACAGGGTTTACTGGTGGCTACACCTTC. V is TRBV5-6 and J is TRBJ1-2; D is possibly TRBD1 (6 bases). Deletions cut 1 base from V and 7 bases from J, with 14 bases between. This CDR3 has 14 residues. The germline V gene has CDR1 SGHDT and CDR2 YYEEEE.

On this clonotype: Just one base apart from a much larger clone, this may be a read error. The rearrangement joins TRBV20-1 to TRBJ2-1; 15 bases map to TRBD2. Germline V gene sequence: CDR1 DFQATT, CDR2 SNEGSKA (reference sequence). The CDR3 length is 15 residues. CDR3 in amino acids: CNARSGTSGRNEQFF. The CDR3 region has the DNA TGCAATGCTAGATCGGGGACTAGCGGGAGGAATGAGCAGTTCTTC.

This clonotype appeared many times. The CDR3 protein is CASSLQRSLIEQYF. CDR3 DNA: TGTGCCAGCAGTTTGCAGCGGTCTTTGATCGAGCAGTACTTC. The chain has TRBV12-3 or TRBV12-4 and TRBJ2-7, with D perhaps matching TRBD2 (5 bases). This CDR3 is 14 amino acids long. Deletions cut 3 bases from V and 6 bases from J, with 15 bases between.

This clonotype has only a few counts. V usage is TRBV19 and J usage is TRBJ2-1; the match to TRBD1 covers 7 bases. The junction had 3 bases not matched to a gene; V was cut back by 10 bases and J by 0 bases. The germline V gene encodes CDR1 LNHDA and CDR2 SQIVND (reference sequence). This CDR3 comprises 13 residues. The CDR3 coding sequence is TGTGCCACCGGGACAGCCTCCTACAATGAGCAGTTCTTC. Its protein product is CATGTASYNEQFF.

To note about this clonotype: One end of the junction is discordant with germline, which a read error may explain. The chain carries TRBV30 and TRBJ2-1; possibly TRBD1 or TRBD2 for D (5 bases each). The CDR3 has 13 residues. The germline V gene has CDR1 GTSNPN and CDR2 SVGIG (reference sequence). CDR3 residues: CAWSVKGAVERLF. In DNA, the CDR3 is TGTGCCTGGAGTGTAAAAGGGGCAGTCGAGCGGCTCTTC.

This clonotype was observed at least ten times. The chain uses TRBV20-1 and TRBJ1-6; no reliable D call. CDR3 length: 16 residues. Trimming removed 3 bases from V and 9 bases from J, with 21 bases in between. The germline V gene has CDR1 DFQATT and CDR2 SNEGSKA (reference sequence). The CDR3 coding sequence is TGCAGTGCTAGTCCCACTGCCGAGACCGGTGTTTCACCCCTCCACTTT. This gives the protein CSASPTAETGVSPLHF.

This clonotype was detected once. The V gene is TRBV5-1, the J gene TRBJ2-5; unclear D gene. Trimming removed 4 bases at V and 0 bases at J, with 13 bases between. The germline gives CDR1 SGHRS, CDR2 YFSETQ. The CDR3 runs to 15 residues. CDR3 loop: CASSRPWTDQETQYF. CDR3 coding DNA: TGCGCCAGCAGCAGGCCCTGGACCGACCAAGAGACCCAGTACTTC.

This clonotype came up many times. The V gene is TRBV20-1, the J gene TRBJ2-2; D gene ambiguous. The germline gives CDR1 DFQATT, CDR2 SNEGSKA (reference sequence). The CDR3 loop spans 14 amino acids. Trimming pared 0 bases from V and 2 bases from J, leaving 7 bases between. The DNA for the CDR3 is TGCAGTGCTAGAGATCTCAGTAACACCGGGGAGCTGTTTTTT. As protein: CSARDLSNTGELFF.

For this clonotype: One end of the junction varies from germline; a read error may be responsible. V and J are TRBV5-1 and TRBJ1-2; 7 bases are a match to TRBD1. This CDR3 region has 13 residues. Germline values: CDR1 SGHRS, CDR2 YFSETQ. The CDR3 sequence is CASSPEQGYGYTF. DNA of the CDR3: TGTGCCAGCAGCCCCGAACAGGGGTATGGCTACACCTTC.

This clonotype was detected many times. V is TRBV6-1 and J is TRBJ2-7; perhaps D is TRBD1 or TRBD2 (6 bases each). The CDR3 has 18 residues. Germline V gene lookup returns CDR1 MNHNS and CDR2 SASEGT. V was clipped by 8 bases and J by 5 bases, with 31 bases between them. In nucleotides, the CDR3 is TGTGCCAGCGGCGGTAGGCGTGAGGTAGGGACGGGGGCAGACGAGCAGTACTTC. Residues: CASGGRREVGTGADEQYF.

This clonotype has a count of ten or more. This chain links TRBV3-1 with TRBJ1-4; D is possibly TRBD1 (6 bases). CDR3 length: 16 residues. V gave up 4 bases and J gave up 8 bases, with 20 bases separating them. Germline V gene data show CDR1 as LGHDT and CDR2 as YNNKEL (reference sequence). The CDR3 protein is CASSPRGGLNEEKLFF. CDR3 coding DNA: TGTGCCAGCAGCCCTCGGGGGGGCCTTAACGAGGAAAAACTGTTTTTT.

This clonotype was recorded many times. The J gene is TRBJ1-4, the V gene TRBV20-1; D remains ambiguous. Looked up from germline, CDR1 is DFQATT and CDR2 is SNEGSKA (reference sequence). V shed 5 bases and J shed 5 bases, with 3 bases lying between them. The CDR3 is 10 residues long. The CDR3 reads CSARNEKLFF. The CDR3 DNA reads as TGCAGTGCTCGAAATGAAAAACTGTTTTTT.

This clonotype came up many times. The V call is TRBV11-2, the J call TRBJ2-1; the D gene is possibly TRBD1 (6 bases). This CDR3 is 15 amino acids long. Germline CDR1 is SGHAT and CDR2 is FQNNGV. V lost 5 bases and J lost 3, with 14 bases in between. This CDR3 reads CASSPTGNLYNEQFF. In DNA, the CDR3 is TGTGCCAGCAGCCCCACAGGGAACCTCTACAATGAGCAGTTCTTC.

Only one count was recorded for this clonotype. The CDR3: CASSPSLAEGETQYF. Here the CDR3 DNA reads TGTGCCAGCAGCCCCAGTTTAGCGGAGGGAGAGACCCAGTACTTC. This sequence joins TRBV7-9 and TRBJ2-5; D is perhaps TRBD2 (6 bases). The CDR3 sequence is 15 residues long. V was clipped by 5 bases and J by 4 bases, with 17 bases between them. Germline CDR1 is SEHNR and CDR2 is FQNEAQ (reference sequence).

This clonotype was recorded many times. V gene TRBV12-3 or TRBV12-4 combines with J gene TRBJ2-2; no firm D call. The germline V and J ends were trimmed by 6 bases and 3 bases, with 8 bases remaining between them. This CDR3 region has 13 residues. CDR3 nucleotide sequence: TGTGCCAGCAGCCCACGTTACACCGGGGAGCTGTTTTTT. Protein: CASSPRYTGELFF.

A remark on this clonotype: Given a much more abundant clone one base away, this may be a read error. The CDR3 loop reads CASGSVHLAGVDEQFF. Written as DNA, the CDR3 is TGTGCTAGTGGTTCGGTACATCTAGCGGGAGTTGATGAGCAGTTCTTC. The chain couples TRBV12-5 to TRBJ2-1, with 10 bases that match TRBD2. This CDR3 is 16 amino acids long. V lost 4 bases to trimming and J lost 8 bases; unmatched junction nucleotides: 11. CDR1 is LGHNT, CDR2 FRNRAP, per germline.

This chain uses TRBV29-1 with TRBJ2-7; TRBD1 might be the D (7 bases). The CDR3 contains 17 residues. Trimming left V 4 bases short and J 0 bases short, with 22 bases between. Germline V gene lookup returns CDR1 SQVTM and CDR2 ANQGSEA. CDR3 nucleotide sequence: TGCAGCGTTGGAGGGGGCAGGGAGGTGTCACCCTCCTACGAGCAGTACTTC. This gives the protein CSVGGGREVSPSYEQYF.

This clonotype occurred many times. This rearrangement joins TRBV2 to TRBJ1-1, with D perhaps matching TRBD1 (5 bases). Trimming took off 6 bases at V and 1 base at J, with 12 bases between the two ends. The CDR3 consists of 14 residues. Germline V CDR1 and CDR2: SNHLY, FYNNEI. The CDR3 DNA follows: TGTGCCAGCAGATGGGACGGCCAGAACACTGAAGCTTTCTTT. Its translation: CASRWDGQNTEAFF.